The 19 T cell receptor beta chains reported below all come from one sample, sequenced in a study of T cells in women clearing cervical HPV infection. The protocol was immunoSEQ multiplex PCR, while the TCRdb copy is restricted to in-frame clones and leaves out a portion. The table lists under 50,000 clones, with less than 8% in the top ten. Sequenced input: blood buffy coat. The receptors originated from a woman between 18 and 70 years old with a cervical HPV16 infection that either progressed to CIN3+ or cleared (not recorded which).

The CDR3 DNA, read in part, is TGTGCCAGTAGTTCTCGCGGGACAACGGGTGAG. It is translated as CASSSRGTTGE. From start to end, the CDR3 is CASSSRGTTGEQFF. This chain uses TRBV19 with TRBJ2-1, with D perhaps given as TRBD1 or TRBD2 (6 bases each). The read ends 3 residues before the CDR3 terminus; that terminus is restored from the germline J gene. The CDR3 has 14 amino acids. Trimming cost V 5 bases and J 9 bases, with 17 bases left between them. CDR1 is LNHDA and CDR2 is SQIVND in the germline V gene (reference sequence).

Details on this clone: The missing CDR3 end, 3 residues past where the read stops, is filled in from the germline J gene. The chain joins TRBV28 to TRBJ1-6; possible D gene TRBD1, 5 bases. V was clipped by 5 bases and J by 7 bases, with 12 bases between them. This CDR3 has 14 amino acids. Looked up from germline, CDR1 is MDHEN and CDR2 is SYDVKM. Partial CDR3 DNA: TGTGCCAGCAGTGAGACCGGGGGGAATTCACCC. Its translation is CASSETGGNSP. The full CDR3 is CASSETGGNSPLHF. The entire variable domain, with the rest obtained from reference TRBV28 and TRBJ1-6, is as follows: DVKVTQSSRYLVKRTGEKVFLECVQDMDHENMFWYRQDPGLGLRLIYFSYDVKMKEKGDIPEGYSVSREKKERFSLILESASTNQTSMYLCASSETGGNSPLHFGNGTRLTVT.

The DNA read from the CDR3 is TGTGCCAGTAGTATGTTCAGGGAGGAGACG. It codes for CASSMFREET. The full CDR3 protein is CASSMFREETQYF. The chain uses TRBV19 and TRBJ2-3; tentative D call: TRBD2 (6 bases). From the germline J gene comes the end of the CDR3, since the read stops 3 residues before it. Germline V CDR1 and CDR2: LNHDA, SQIVND (reference sequence). The CDR3 sequence is 13 residues long.

A remark on this clone: Coverage ceases 3 residues before the CDR3 finishes, and the germline J gene fills in the end. The V gene is TRBV18, the J gene TRBJ2-3, with 8 bases matching TRBD1. The CDR3 covers 16 residues. CDR1 is KGHSH and CDR2 is LQKENI in the germline V gene. CDR3 DNA, as far as it was read: TGTGCCAGCTCCCCCTCCGGACAGGGAGGCGTTGAGACG. This gives the protein CASSPSGQGGVET. The whole CDR3 reads CASSPSGQGGVETQYF.

In terms of frequency, this clone is medium-sized. With the read ending 3 residues before the CDR3 end, the germline J gene is used to fill in that end. This chain uses TRBV19 with TRBJ1-4; a weak D match, TRBD1 (5 bases). The CDR3 contains 15 residues. V was trimmed by 6 bases and J by 3 bases, leaving 14 bases between them. Per the germline V gene, CDR1 is LNHDA and CDR2 is SQIVND (reference sequence). The CDR3 bases that were read are TGTGCCAGTAGGTCCCCCGGGGGATCTAATGAAAAA. The encoded protein is CASRSPGGSNEK. The full CDR3 sequence reads CASRSPGGSNEKLFF. Drawing the rest from reference TRBV19 and TRBJ1-4, the complete variable domain is DGGITQSPKYLFRKEGQNVTLSCEQNLNHDAMYWYRQDPGQGLRLIYYSQIVNDFQKGDIAEGYSVSREKKESFPLTVTSAQKNPTAFYLCASRSPGGSNEKLFFGSGTQLSVL.

About this clone itself: The CDR3 end is not reached by the read, which stops 3 residues before it; the germline J gene fills it in. This chain links TRBV28 with TRBJ2-7; D gene ambiguous. Germline V gene data show CDR1 as MDHEN and CDR2 as SYDVKM. Trimming stripped 2 bases from V and 6 bases from J, with 5 bases between. This CDR3 is built from 11 residues. The CDR3 loop reads CASSLRLEQYF. CDR3 DNA (partial): TGTGCCAGCAGTTTAAGACTCGAG.

On this clone itself: The read gets to within 3 residues of the CDR3 end, and the germline J gene fills in the rest. The genes are TRBV7-2 and TRBJ1-2; 7 bases map to TRBD1. Per germline, CDR1 SGHTA and CDR2 FQGNSA. The CDR3 is 12 amino acids. The CDR3: CASSLQQGRYTF. CDR3 bases read: TGTGCCAGCAGCCTCCAACAGGGGCGC.

The covered CDR3 bases are TGTGCCAGCAGCCGGTACAATGAG. Its protein product is CASSRYNE. From start to end, the CDR3 is CASSRYNEQFF. The chain joins TRBV11-2 to TRBJ2-1, with no clear D. The read ends 3 residues shy of where the CDR3 ends; the end is completed using the germline J gene. The ends were cut back, 5 bases at V and 4 bases at J, with 3 bases in the middle. The CDR3 totals 11 residues. In germline, CDR1 is SGHAT, CDR2 FQNNGV.

Concerning this clone: Sequencing ends 3 residues short of the CDR3 end; the germline J gene provides the rest. The chain combines TRBV20-1 with TRBJ2-7; 10 bases line up with TRBD1. Germline CDR1 and CDR2: DFQATT and SNEGSKA (reference sequence). The length of the CDR3 is 14 residues. J was trimmed by 3 bases and V by 3 bases; bases with no gene match: 5. The CDR3 here is CSARGQGRFYEQYF. CDR3 DNA (partial): TGCAGTGCTAGGGGACAGGGGAGATTCTACGAG.

Partial CDR3 DNA: TGTGCCAGCAGCACTCAGACAGGGTCAGGAAACATT. It translates to CASSTQTGSGNI. The CDR3 in full is CASSTQTGSGNIQYF. The rearrangement joins TRBV7-9 to TRBJ2-4; 7 bases map to TRBD1. Read sequence stops 3 residues before the CDR3 end, and the germline J gene provides the missing end. In germline, CDR1 is SEHNR, CDR2 FQNEAQ (reference sequence). The CDR3 contains 15 residues. Trimming removed 5 bases from V and 6 bases from J; junction bases left unmatched: 10.

A word on this clone: The missing CDR3 end, 3 residues past where the read stops, is filled in from the germline J gene. This chain links TRBV20-1 with TRBJ1-1; D ambiguous. V was trimmed by 2 bases and J by 4 bases, leaving 11 bases between them. CDR3 length: 13 residues. Germline CDR1 and CDR2: DFQATT and SNEGSKA (reference sequence). Partial CDR3 DNA: TGCAGTGCTAGACACGGTTCAAGCACTGAA. Translated, it gives CSARHGSSTE. The complete CDR3 protein is CSARHGSSTEAFF.

Worth noting for this clone: The junction shows a germline mismatch at one end, possibly a read error. With the read ending 3 residues before the CDR3 end, the germline J gene is used to fill in that end. The sample holds other DNA sequences that translate to the same CDR3. This rearrangement joins TRBV7-9 to TRBJ1-3; TRBD1 is a possible D gene (5 bases). Germline V gene data show CDR1 as SEHNR and CDR2 as FQNEAQ (reference sequence). The CDR3 length is 14 residues. The CDR3 region is CASTPGSSGNTIYF. Incomplete CDR3 DNA: TGTGCCAGCACCCCAGGGAGCTCTGGAAACACT.

In the case of this clone: The CDR3 goes on 3 residues after the read ends, and that part is filled in from the germline J gene. The V call is TRBV18, the J call TRBJ1-5; D remains ambiguous. Germline loops: CDR1 KGHSH, CDR2 LQKENI. This CDR3 has 14 residues. V lost 6 bases to trimming and J lost 1 base, with 10 bases between them. The CDR3 is CASSGRESNQPQHF. Partial CDR3 DNA: TGTGCCAGCTCTGGCAGAGAGAGCAATCAGCCC.

Of note for this clone: The CDR3 end lies 3 residues beyond the end of the read and is filled in from the germline J gene. V is TRBV2 and J is TRBJ2-7, with 10 bases matching TRBD2. The CDR3 runs to 16 residues. Germline-derived CDR1 and CDR2 are SNHLY and FYNNEI. V trimming: 2 bases; J trimming: 2 bases; junction bases outside the gene matches: 6. The sequenced part of the CDR3 DNA is TGTGCCAGCAGTGAAAGTCGGCTAGCGGGAGCCTACGAG. Its protein is CASSESRLAGAYE. The whole CDR3 reads CASSESRLAGAYEQYF. The full variable domain, rest sourced from reference TRBV2 and TRBJ2-7, is EPEVTQTPSHQVTQMGQEVILRCVPISNHLYFYWYRQILGQKVEFLVSFYNNEISEKSEIFDDQFSVERPDGSNFTLKIRSTKLEDSAMYFCASSESRLAGAYEQYFGPGTRLTVT.

Regarding this clone: The read terminates 3 residues before the CDR3 end, so the remaining end is supplied by the germline J gene. This chain joins TRBV29-1 and TRBJ2-7; maybe TRBD1 (5 bases). Trimming removed 7 bases from V and 0 bases from J, with 13 bases in between. The CDR3 is made up of 13 amino acids. CDR1 and CDR2 (germline): SQVTM, ANQGSEA. CDR3 region: CSAVSDSSYEQYF. The CDR3 DNA, read in part, is TGCAGCGCCGTGTCAGACAGCTCCTACGAG.

Comments on this clone: The missing CDR3 end, 3 residues past where the read stops, is filled in from the germline J gene. V gene TRBV28 combines with J gene TRBJ2-7, with 9 bases that match TRBD1. The CDR3 has 15 amino acids. Germline V gives CDR1 MDHEN, CDR2 SYDVKM. Trimming at V came to 9 bases and at J to 5 bases, leaving 14 bases not matched to a gene. CDR3 bases read: TGTGCCAGTATATCCTCGCGACAGGGGGTCCACGAG. Protein sequence: CASISSRQGVHE. The complete CDR3 sequence is CASISSRQGVHEQYF.

The CDR3 is CASSLQRGPYEQYF. The part of the CDR3 DNA that was read is TGTGCCAGCAGCTTACAGCGGGGACCCTACGAG. This sequence joins TRBV7-2 and TRBJ2-7; 7 positions match TRBD2. The read gets to within 3 residues of the CDR3 end, and the germline J gene fills in the rest. This CDR3 contains 14 residues. CDR1 and CDR2 from the germline V gene are SGHTA and FQGNSA. Trimming cost V 2 bases and J 2 bases; bases outside gene matches: 3.

Turning to this clone: Read sequence stops 3 residues before the CDR3 end, and the germline J gene provides the missing end. The rearrangement links TRBV2 to TRBJ1-2; D gene unclear. CDR3 size: 13 residues. The V gene's germline CDR1 is SNHLY and CDR2 FYNNEI. The CDR3 DNA, read in part, is TGTGCCAGCAACCCTACCCGCACAGATACC. Translated, it gives CASNPTRTDT. The complete CDR3 reads CASNPTRTDTYTF.

Regarding this clone: The CDR3 is cut off 3 residues early in the read; its end comes from the germline J gene. The V and J genes are TRBV18 and TRBJ2-7; TRBD1 agrees at 10 bases. With V trimmed by 2 bases and J by 5 bases, 15 bases remained unmatched. This CDR3 comprises 18 residues. Germline V gene lookup returns CDR1 KGHSH and CDR2 LQKENI. The DNA read from the CDR3 is TGTGCCAGCTCACCAAAAATCGGCAAGAGACAGGGGGCAGACGAG. Protein: CASSPKIGKRQGADE. The whole CDR3 is CASSPKIGKRQGADEQYF.